This entry concerns a single TCR beta chain. The CDR3 is 16 residues long. Trimming took 1 base from V and 5 from J; bases not matched to a gene: 7. Germline CDR1 reads LGHNA; CDR2 reads YSLEER. The source of the sample is a study of cytomegalovirus exposure and HLA in healthy donors. PCR involved 60 Vbeta and 13 Jbeta primers. Authors' methods: As a later analysis found, there were 60 million to 90 million unique TCR beta chains, of which roughly 11 million were shared. Method: immunoSEQ multiplex PCR; TCRdb's copy keeps in-frame clones and lacks some. V and J calls and clone size are those listed in that table; D and trimming were worked out from the DNA. Of 150,000 to 180,000 clones in the sample, roughly 82% were seen once.

Source material: PBMCs. The chain carries TRBV4-3 and TRBJ1-3; 8 nucleotides match TRBD1. The TCR was taken from a woman aged 50 to 60 in good health and CMV-seropositive. The CDR3 is CASSQGPGGVRNTIYF. Here the CDR3 DNA reads TGCGCCAGCAGCCAAGGTCCAGGGGGCGTGAGAAACACCATATATTTT.